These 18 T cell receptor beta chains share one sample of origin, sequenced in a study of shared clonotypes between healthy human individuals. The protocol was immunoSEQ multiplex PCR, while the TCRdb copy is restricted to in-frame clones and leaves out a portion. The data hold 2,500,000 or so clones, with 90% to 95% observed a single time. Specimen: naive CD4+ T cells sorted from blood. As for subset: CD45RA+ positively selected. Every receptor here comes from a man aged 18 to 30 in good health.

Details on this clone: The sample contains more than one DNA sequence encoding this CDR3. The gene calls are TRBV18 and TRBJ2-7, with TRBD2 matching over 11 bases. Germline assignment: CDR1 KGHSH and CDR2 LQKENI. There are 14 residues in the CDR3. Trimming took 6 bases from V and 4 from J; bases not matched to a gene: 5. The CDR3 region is CASSAGTSGYEQYF. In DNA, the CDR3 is TGTGCCAGCTCCGCCGGGACTAGCGGATACGAGCAGTACTTC. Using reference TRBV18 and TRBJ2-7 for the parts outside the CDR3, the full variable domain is NAGVMQNPRHLVRRRGQEARLRCSPMKGHSHVYWYRQLPEEGLKFMVYLQKENIIDESGMPKERFSAEFPKEGPSILRIQQVVRGDSAAYFCASSAGTSGYEQYFGPGTRLTVT.

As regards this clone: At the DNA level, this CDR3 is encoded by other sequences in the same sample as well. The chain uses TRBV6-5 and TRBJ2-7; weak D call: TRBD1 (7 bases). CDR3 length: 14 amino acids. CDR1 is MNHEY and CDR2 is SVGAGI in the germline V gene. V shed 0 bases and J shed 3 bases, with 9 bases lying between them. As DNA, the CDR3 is TGTGCCAGCAGTTACTCCAGGGGGGTCTACGAGCAGTACTTC. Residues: CASSYSRGVYEQYF.

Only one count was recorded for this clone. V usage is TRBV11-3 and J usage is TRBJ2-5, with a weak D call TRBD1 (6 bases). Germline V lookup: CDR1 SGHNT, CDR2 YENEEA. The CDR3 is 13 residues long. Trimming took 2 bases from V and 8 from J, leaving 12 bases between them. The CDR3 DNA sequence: TGTGCCAGCAGCTTAAACAGGGTGGAAACCCAGTACTTC. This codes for CASSLNRVETQYF.

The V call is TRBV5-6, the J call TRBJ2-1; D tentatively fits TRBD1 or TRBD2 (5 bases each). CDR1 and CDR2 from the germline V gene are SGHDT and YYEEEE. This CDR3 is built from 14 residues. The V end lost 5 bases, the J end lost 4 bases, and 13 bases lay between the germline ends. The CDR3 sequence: CASRSRGVYNEQFF. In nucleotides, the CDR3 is TGTGCCAGCAGATCGAGGGGAGTTTACAATGAGCAGTTCTTC.

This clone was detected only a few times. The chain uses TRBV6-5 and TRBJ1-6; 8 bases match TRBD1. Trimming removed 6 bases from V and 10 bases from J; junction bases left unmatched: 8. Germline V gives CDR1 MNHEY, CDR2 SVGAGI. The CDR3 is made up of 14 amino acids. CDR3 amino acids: CASSSDRDRSPLHF. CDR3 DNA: TGTGCCAGCAGCTCGGACAGGGATAGATCACCCCTCCACTTT.

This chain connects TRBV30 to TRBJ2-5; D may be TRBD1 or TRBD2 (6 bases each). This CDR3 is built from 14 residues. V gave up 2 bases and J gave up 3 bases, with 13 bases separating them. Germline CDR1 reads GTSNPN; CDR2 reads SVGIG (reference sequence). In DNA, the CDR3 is TGTGCCTGGAGTCGGGGGCGGGGCGAAGAGACCCAGTACTTC. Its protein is CAWSRGRGEETQYF.

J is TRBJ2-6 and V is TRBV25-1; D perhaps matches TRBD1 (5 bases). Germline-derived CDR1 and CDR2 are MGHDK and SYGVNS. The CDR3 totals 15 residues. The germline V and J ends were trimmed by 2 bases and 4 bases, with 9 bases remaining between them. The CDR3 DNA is TGTGCCAGCAGTGAAAGGGGCAGCGGGGCCAACGTCCTGACTTTC. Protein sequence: CASSERGSGANVLTF. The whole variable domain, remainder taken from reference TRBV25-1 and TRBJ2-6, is EADIYQTPRYLVIGTGKKITLECSQTMGHDKMYWYQQDPGMELHLIHYSYGVNSTEKGDLSSESTVSRIRTEHFPLTLESARPSHTSQYLCASSERGSGANVLTFGAGSRLTVL.

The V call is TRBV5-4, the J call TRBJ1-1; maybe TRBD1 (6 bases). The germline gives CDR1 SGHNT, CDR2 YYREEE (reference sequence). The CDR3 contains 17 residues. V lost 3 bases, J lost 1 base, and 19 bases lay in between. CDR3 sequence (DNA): TGTGCCAGCAGCTCCGTGGGAGGGGGGGTATGGAACACTGAAGCTTTCTTT. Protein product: CASSSVGGGVWNTEAFF.

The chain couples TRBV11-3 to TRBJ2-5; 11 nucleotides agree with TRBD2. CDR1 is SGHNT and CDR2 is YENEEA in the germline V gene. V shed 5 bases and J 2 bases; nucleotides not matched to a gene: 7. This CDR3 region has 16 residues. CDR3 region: CASSNRLAGRQETQYF. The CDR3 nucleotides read TGTGCCAGCAGCAACCGACTAGCGGGGAGGCAAGAGACCCAGTACTTC.

This CDR3 is CASSVGSWTSPYGYTF. The CDR3 coding sequence is TGTGCCAGCAGCGTAGGAAGCTGGACAAGTCCCTATGGCTACACCTTC. V is TRBV9 and J is TRBJ1-2, with a weak D call TRBD1 (5 bases). Deletions cut 0 bases from V and 4 bases from J, with 16 bases between. Germline V gene data show CDR1 as SGDLS and CDR2 as YYNGEE. The CDR3 length is 16 residues.

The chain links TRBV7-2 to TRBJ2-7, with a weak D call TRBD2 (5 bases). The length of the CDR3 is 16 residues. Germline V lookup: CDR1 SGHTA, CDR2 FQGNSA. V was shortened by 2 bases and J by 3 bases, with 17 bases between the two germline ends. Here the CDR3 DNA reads TGTGCCAGCAGCTTAAGGCCGGAGAGAGGGAACTACGAGCAGTACTTC. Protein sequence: CASSLRPERGNYEQYF.

CDR3 sequence reads: CASRHRDFSYNEQFF. DNA for the CDR3: TGTGCCAGCAGACACCGGGACTTCTCCTACAATGAGCAGTTCTTC. This chain joins TRBV13 and TRBJ2-1, with D maybe TRBD2 (6 bases). The CDR3 contains 15 residues. Germline lookup yields CDR1 PRHDT and CDR2 FYEKMQ (reference sequence). Trimming took 6 bases from V and 0 from J, leaving 12 bases between them. Variable domain in full (rest from reference TRBV13 and TRBJ2-1): AAGVIQSPRHLIKEKRETATLKCYPIPRHDTVYWYQQGPGQDPQFLISFYEKMQSDKGSIPDRFSAQQFSDYHSELNMSSLELGDSALYFCASRHRDFSYNEQFFGPGTRLTVL.

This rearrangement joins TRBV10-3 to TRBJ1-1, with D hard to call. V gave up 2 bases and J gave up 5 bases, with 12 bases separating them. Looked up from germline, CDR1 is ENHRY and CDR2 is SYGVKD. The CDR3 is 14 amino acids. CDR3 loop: CAISEVGKGTEAFF. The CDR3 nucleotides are TGTGCCATCAGTGAGGTGGGGAAGGGAACTGAAGCTTTCTTT.

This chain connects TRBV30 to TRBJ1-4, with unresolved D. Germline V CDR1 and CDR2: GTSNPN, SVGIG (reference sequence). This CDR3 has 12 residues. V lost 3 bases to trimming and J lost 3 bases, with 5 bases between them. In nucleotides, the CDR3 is TGTGCCTGGAGCGGAGCTAATGAAAAACTGTTTTTT. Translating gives CAWSGANEKLFF.

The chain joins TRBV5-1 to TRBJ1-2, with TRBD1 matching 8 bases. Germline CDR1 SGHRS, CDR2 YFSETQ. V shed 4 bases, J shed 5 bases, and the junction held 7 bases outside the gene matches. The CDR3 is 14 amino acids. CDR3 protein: CASSPQGEDYGYTF. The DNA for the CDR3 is TGCGCCAGCAGCCCACAGGGGGAAGATTATGGCTACACCTTC.

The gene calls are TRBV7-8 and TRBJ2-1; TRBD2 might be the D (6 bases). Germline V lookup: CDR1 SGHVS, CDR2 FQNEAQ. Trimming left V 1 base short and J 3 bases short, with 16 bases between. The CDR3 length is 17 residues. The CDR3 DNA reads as TGTGCCAGCAGCTTAGGAATCGGGGGATCGGGCTACAATGAGCAGTTCTTC. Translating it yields CASSLGIGGSGYNEQFF.

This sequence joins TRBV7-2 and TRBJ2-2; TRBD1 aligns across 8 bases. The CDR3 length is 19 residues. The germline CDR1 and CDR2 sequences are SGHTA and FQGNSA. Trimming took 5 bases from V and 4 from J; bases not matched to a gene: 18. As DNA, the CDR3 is TGTGCCAGCAGCCCGAAGAAGATTGTTGGGACAGGACCCACCGGGGAGCTGTTTTTT. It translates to CASSPKKIVGTGPTGELFF.

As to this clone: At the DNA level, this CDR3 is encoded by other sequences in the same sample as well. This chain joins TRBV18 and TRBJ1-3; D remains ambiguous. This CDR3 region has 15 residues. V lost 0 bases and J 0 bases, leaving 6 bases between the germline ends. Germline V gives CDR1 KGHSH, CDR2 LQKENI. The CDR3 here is CASSPPGSSGNTIYF. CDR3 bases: TGTGCCAGCTCACCACCGGGGAGCTCTGGAAACACCATATATTTT.